Listed below are T cell receptor beta chains from one sample, sequenced in a study of blood T cell repertoires in COVID-19. TCRdb's table, derived via immunoSEQ multiplex PCR, lists solely in-frame clones and lacks some. The table has some 500,000 clones, around 90% seen once. Sequenced input: peripheral blood. The origin of the receptors is a woman in her forties or fifties with COVID-19, enrolled during active disease. The CDR3 runs from the conserved cysteine through the conserved F or W. The D gene is left open where the match is weak. A row's size may be missing; if present it is once, few, many or a size class.

V: TRBV3-1/TRBV3-2
size: once
J: TRBJ2-3
D: TRBD2
DNA: TGTGCCAGCAGCCAAGATAATTTCGGACTAGCTGGGGGAAGCACAGATACGCAGTATTTT
CDR3: CASSQDNFGLAGGSTDTQYF

V: TRBV5-5
size: NA
J: TRBJ2-7
D: NA
DNA: TGTGCCAGCAGCCTGGACGGAGCCTCCTACGAGCAGTACTTC
CDR3: CASSLDGASYEQYF

V: TRBV29-1
size: once
J: TRBJ1-1
D: TRBD1
DNA: TGCAGCGTTGAAATTGCGGGACAGGGCGCTGAAGCTTTCTTT
CDR3: CSVEIAGQGAEAFF

V: TRBV7-9
size: NA
J: TRBJ1-2
D: NA
DNA: TGTGCCAGCAGCTCGACAGGATATAACGGCTACACCTTC
CDR3: CASSSTGYNGYTF

V: TRBV7-2
size: few
J: TRBJ2-2
D: NA
DNA: TGTGCCAGCAGCCCCCGCAGGGCCGGAGCCGGGGAGCTGTTTTTT
CDR3: CASSPRRAGAGELFF

V: TRBV30
size: NA
J: TRBJ1-3
D: NA
DNA: TGTGCCTCAGACTTCAGCGACTCTGGAAACACCATATATTTT
CDR3: CASDFSDSGNTIYF

V: TRBV9
size: NA
J: TRBJ1-4
D: NA
DNA: TGTGCCAGCAGCGTAGGCAGGGGAAAACTGTTTTTT
CDR3: CASSVGRGKLFF

V: TRBV7-6
size: NA
J: TRBJ1-3
D: NA
DNA: TGTGCCAGCAGCCCGTACTGGGGAGGTACTGGAAACACCATATATTTT
CDR3: CASSPYWGGTGNTIYF

V: TRBV24-1
size: NA
J: TRBJ1-1
D: NA
DNA: TGTGCCACCAGTGATCCCTCCGGGGGGAACACTGAAGCTTTCTTT
CDR3: CATSDPSGGNTEAFF

V: TRBV14
size: NA
J: TRBJ2-3
D: TRBD2
DNA: TGTGCCAGCAGCTCCAGCGGGGCTCGGGATACGCAGTATTTT
CDR3: CASSSSGARDTQYF

V: TRBV5-4
size: once
J: TRBJ1-2
D: NA
DNA: TGTGCCAGCAGCTCCCCCACCGGGTCGACACGAGGGCACGGCTACACCTTC
CDR3: CASSSPTGSTRGHGYTF

V: TRBV5-1
size: NA
J: TRBJ1-1
D: NA
DNA: TGCGCCAGCACTCCACCCGACAGACCCTTACTTGAAGCTTTCTTT
CDR3: CASTPPDRPLLEAFF

V: TRBV6-5
size: NA
J: TRBJ2-1
D: NA
DNA: TGTGCCAGCAGTTACGGCGGGCCCTACAATGAGCAGTTCTTC
CDR3: CASSYGGPYNEQFF

V: TRBV7-6
size: NA
J: TRBJ2-7
D: NA
DNA: TGTGCCAGCAGCTCATCGTCGGGGGATCACCTCTACGAGCAGTACTTC
CDR3: CASSSSSGDHLYEQYF

V: TRBV27
size: once
J: TRBJ2-1
D: TRBD1
DNA: TGTGCCAGCACCCCACATGGGACAGGGGGCCTGAATGAGCAGTTCTTC
CDR3: CASTPHGTGGLNEQFF

V: TRBV9
size: NA
J: TRBJ1-1
D: NA
DNA: TGTGCCAGCAGCGTAGAGGGCAGCCCAGGGACTGAAGCTTTCTTT
CDR3: CASSVEGSPGTEAFF

V: TRBV5-4
size: NA
J: TRBJ2-5
D: TRBD2
DNA: TGTGCCAGCAGCTTGCCGGGGGGGCGCCAAGAGACCCAGTACTTC
CDR3: CASSLPGGRQETQYF

V: TRBV5-1
size: NA
J: TRBJ1-6
D: TRBD1
DNA: TGCGCCAGCAGCTTCCTGGGACAGGGGAATGAATCACCCCTCCACTTT
CDR3: CASSFLGQGNESPLHF

V: TRBV25-1
size: NA
J: TRBJ1-2
D: NA
DNA: TGTGCCAGCAGCCTAGGCTATGGCTACACCTTC
CDR3: CASSLGYGYTF

V: TRBV5-6
size: NA
J: TRBJ1-6
D: TRBD1
DNA: TGTGCCAGCAGCCCCCTACAGGGGTTGGATTCACCCCTCCACTTT
CDR3: CASSPLQGLDSPLHF

V: TRBV28
size: NA
J: TRBJ2-3
D: NA
DNA: TGTGCCAGCCGAGATGCTGGCACAGATACGCAGTATTTT
CDR3: CASRDAGTDTQYF

V: TRBV6-1
size: NA
J: TRBJ1-2
D: NA
DNA: TGTGCCAGCAGTGAACACAGGGAAGGCTATGGCTACACCTTC
CDR3: CASSEHREGYGYTF